Described below is a single T cell receptor (beta chain) sequence and its context. This sample is drawn from a study of blood T cell repertoires in COVID-19. Study summary: Samples came from the United States, Italy and Spain, spanning acute and convalescent COVID-19.

V gave up 3 bases and J gave up 2 bases; unmatched junction bases: 8. The germline gives CDR1 MNHEY, CDR2 SMNVEV (reference sequence). There are 17 residues in the CDR3. Per the authors' pipeline: Amplification of reference gene primers was used by the study to estimate nucleated cell counts. Measured with immunoSEQ multiplex PCR; TCRdb has only the in-frame clones, and not every one. V and J calls and clone size are as listed in that table; D and trimming were resolved from the DNA. The sample lists roughly 250,000 clones, 70% to 90% occurring once. The sequence was obtained from a woman aged 35 to 49 with acute or convalescent COVID-19. The sample comprised peripheral blood. The J gene is TRBJ2-3, the V gene TRBV27; TRBD2 aligns across 10 bases. This chain's CDR3 is CASSLVAGGLFTDTQYF. The CDR3 nucleotides are TGTGCCAGCAGTTTGGTAGCGGGGGGCTTGTTCACAGATACGCAGTATTTT.